These 25 T cell receptor beta chains originate from one sample sequenced in a study of shared clonotypes between healthy human individuals. Here immunoSEQ multiplex PCR was the method, and the copy in TCRdb shows in-frame clones only, minus some. The table records 520,000 or so clones, less than 85% of them present only once. The sequencing sample was made of PBMCs. The receptors were sampled from a woman aged 40 to 50 in good health. Some clones in this sample may be carry-over from other donors' samples.

This clone was seen more than once but under ten times. V usage is TRBV7-8 and J usage is TRBJ1-2, with D tentatively TRBD1 (5 bases). The length of the CDR3 is 15 residues. Germline loops: CDR1 SGHVS, CDR2 FQNEAQ. Trimming cost V 1 base and J 8 bases, with 17 bases left between them. The CDR3 DNA sequence: TGTGCCAGCAGCTTAGATGGTGGCAGGGTCGGCGGCTACACCTTC. The encoded protein is CASSLDGGRVGGYTF.

Concerning this clone itself: This probably arose from a read error, given a far larger clone one base away. The chain's CDR3 is CAWSVQGREAGKLFF. The CDR3, as DNA: TGTGCCTGGAGTGTTCAGGGCAGGGAGGCCGGGAAGCTGTTTTTT. This chain joins TRBV30 and TRBJ2-2; maybe TRBD2 (6 bases). Germline loops: CDR1 GTSNPN, CDR2 SVGIG (reference sequence). The CDR3 loop spans 15 amino acids. The full variable domain, in which reference TRBV30 and TRBJ2-2 provide the parts outside the CDR3, is SQTIHQWPATLVQPVGSPLSLECTVEGTSNPNLYWYRQAAGRGLQLLFYSVGIGQISSEVPQNLSASRPQDRQFILSSKKLLLSDSGFYLCAWSVQGREAGKLFFGEGSRLTVL.

V gene TRBV7-3 combines with J gene TRBJ2-1; tentative D call: TRBD2 (5 bases). Trimming took 5 bases from V and 7 from J, leaving 15 bases between them. Germline CDR1 and CDR2: SGHTA and FQGTGA. The CDR3 loop spans 14 amino acids. This chain's CDR3 is CASSPSLSGNEQFF. The CDR3 DNA is TGTGCCAGCAGCCCCAGCCTCTCGGGGAATGAGCAGTTCTTC.

The V and J genes are TRBV7-9 and TRBJ2-7; possibly TRBD1 for D (6 bases). The CDR3 runs to 13 residues. Germline CDR1 SEHNR, CDR2 FQNEAQ (reference sequence). The ends were cut back, 7 bases at V and 7 bases at J, with 17 bases in the middle. The CDR3 spells CASTPGAWGEQYF. The CDR3, as DNA: TGTGCCAGCACCCCAGGGGCGTGGGGGGAGCAGTACTTC.

The rearrangement links TRBV11-1 to TRBJ2-1; TRBD2 agrees at 13 bases. The ends lost 5 bases at V and 13 bases at J; junction bases unmatched: 11. CDR3 length: 15 amino acids. Germline V lookup: CDR1 SGHAT, CDR2 FQDESV (reference sequence). CDR3 amino acids: CASSLPGGLAGKQFF. CDR3 DNA: TGTGCCAGCAGCCTCCCGGGGGGACTAGCGGGAAAACAGTTCTTC. The entire variable domain, with the rest obtained from reference TRBV11-1 and TRBJ2-1, is as follows: EAEVAQSPRYKITEKSQAVAFWCDPISGHATLYWYRQILGQGPELLVQFQDESVVDDSQLPKDRFSAERLKGVDSTLKIQPAELGDSAMYLCASSLPGGLAGKQFFGPGTRLTVL.

This chain joins TRBV5-7 and TRBJ1-1; perhaps TRBD1 as D (5 bases). TRBV5-7 is recorded as an ORF, its role being uncertain. V was trimmed by 4 bases and J by 6 bases, leaving 10 bases between them. The CDR3 contains 12 residues. CDR3 DNA sequence: TGTGCCAGCAGCATGACAGCTCCTGAAGCTTTCTTT. It specifies CASSMTAPEAFF.

This rearrangement joins TRBV5-1 to TRBJ2-3; 14 nucleotides agree with TRBD2. Per the germline V gene, CDR1 is SGHRS and CDR2 is YFSETQ. This CDR3 is 15 amino acids long. Trimming at V came to 5 bases and at J to 1 base, leaving 0 bases not matched to a gene. CDR3 nucleotide sequence: TGCGCCAGCAGGGGACTAGCGGGAGGCACAGATACGCAGTATTTT. As protein: CASRGLAGGTDTQYF. Full variable domain (missing parts from reference TRBV5-1 and TRBJ2-3): KAGVTQTPRYLIKTRGQQVTLSCSPISGHRSVSWYQQTPGQGLQFLFEYFSETQRNKGNFPGRFSGRQFSNSRSEMNVSTLELGDSALYLCASRGLAGGTDTQYFGPGTRLTVL.

This rearrangement joins TRBV6-5 to TRBJ2-4, with 8 bases aligning to TRBD2. Germline CDR1 and CDR2: MNHEY and SVGAGI. Trimming cost V 5 bases and J 1 base; bases outside gene matches: 4. This CDR3 has 15 residues. The CDR3 reads CASSPGGAAKNIQYF. DNA of the CDR3: TGTGCCAGCAGTCCCGGGGGGGCCGCCAAAAACATTCAGTACTTC.

The chain joins TRBV9 to TRBJ2-7; D may be TRBD1 (7 bases). V was cut by 4 bases and J by 4 bases, with 15 bases left in between. There are 14 residues in the CDR3. The V gene's germline CDR1 is SGDLS and CDR2 YYNGEE. The CDR3 nucleotides read TGTGCCAGCAGCACCCAGGCAGGGGGGTACGAGCAGTACTTC. The encoded protein is CASSTQAGGYEQYF.

The rearrangement uses TRBV6-6 and TRBJ1-3; the D is unclear. The CDR3 length is 14 residues. The V gene's germline CDR1 is MNHNY and CDR2 SVGAGI (reference sequence). V was pared by 5 bases and J by 4 bases, with 12 bases between. The CDR3 DNA is TGTGCCAGCAGTGTGGACGTCTACGGAAACACCATATATTTT. Protein: CASSVDVYGNTIYF.

The rearrangement links TRBV5-1 to TRBJ1-3, with D unresolved. V shed 3 bases and J shed 0 bases, with 16 bases lying between them. Germline lookup yields CDR1 SGHRS and CDR2 YFSETQ. The CDR3 length is 17 residues. The CDR3 coding sequence is TGCGCCAGCAGCTCCTCATTGGACCCAGGCTCTGGAAACACCATATATTTT. This codes for CASSSSLDPGSGNTIYF.

V usage is TRBV6-1 and J usage is TRBJ2-3, with unresolved D. Trimming took off 5 bases at V and 2 bases at J, with 8 bases between the two ends. The CDR3 is made up of 13 amino acids. Germline lookup yields CDR1 MNHNS and CDR2 SASEGT. CDR3 nucleotide sequence: TGTGCCAGCAGTCACGACACCACAGATACGCAGTATTTT. Amino acids: CASSHDTTDTQYF.

For this clone: Other DNA sequences in this specimen translate into the identical CDR3. This chain uses TRBV2 with TRBJ1-2; 10 positions agree with TRBD1. This CDR3 has 13 residues. Trimming took 4 bases from V and 7 from J; bases not matched to a gene: 3. Germline V gene lookup returns CDR1 SNHLY and CDR2 FYNNEI. Here the CDR3 DNA reads TGTGCCAGCAGTGGACAGGGGGCGGGTGGCTACACCTTC. Its protein product is CASSGQGAGGYTF.

The chain uses TRBV4-3 and TRBJ2-1; either TRBD1 or TRBD2 may supply D (5 bases each). CDR1 and CDR2 (germline): LGHNA, YSLEER. Trimming removed 0 bases at V and 3 bases at J, with 18 bases between. The CDR3 has 18 residues. Written as DNA, the CDR3 is TGCGCCAGCAGCCAAGATGCCCTAACGAGGGGATTCTACAATGAGCAGTTCTTC. Its protein product is CASSQDALTRGFYNEQFF.

This clone was recorded at least ten times. The rearrangement links TRBV6-1 to TRBJ2-5; 10 nucleotides match TRBD1. This CDR3 region has 15 residues. Germline V gene lookup returns CDR1 MNHNS and CDR2 SASEGT. The V segment lost 4 bases and the J segment 2 bases; nucleotides outside the gene matches: 4. CDR3 nucleotides: TGTGCCAGCAGTGGAGGACAGGGGGAGCAAGAGACCCAGTACTTC. Translation gives CASSGGQGEQETQYF.

This chain uses TRBV30 with TRBJ2-3, with 9 bases aligning to TRBD2. Germline CDR1 GTSNPN, CDR2 SVGIG (reference sequence). The CDR3 length is 15 residues. The J segment lost 3 bases and the V segment lost 3 bases, leaving 7 bases of the junction unmatched. The CDR3: CAWSRLAAETDTQYF. DNA for the CDR3: TGTGCCTGGAGCCGACTAGCGGCAGAGACAGATACGCAGTATTTT.

The rearrangement uses TRBV7-9 and TRBJ1-1; D not resolved. Germline values: CDR1 SEHNR, CDR2 FQNEAQ (reference sequence). Deletions cut 10 bases from V and 1 base from J, with 10 bases between. The CDR3 runs 12 residues. The CDR3 nucleotides are TGTGCCACGAGTCTGGCGAACACTGAAGCTTTCTTT. Protein product: CATSLANTEAFF.

The chain carries TRBV28 and TRBJ1-1; D gene ambiguous. V lost 5 bases, J lost 11 bases, and 18 bases lay in between. This CDR3 has 13 residues. Per the germline V gene, CDR1 is MDHEN and CDR2 is SYDVKM. The CDR3 is CASSLPSRREAFF. CDR3 in DNA: TGTGCCAGCAGTCTACCATCCCGGCGGGAGGCTTTCTTT. Supplemented by reference TRBV28 and TRBJ1-1, the full variable domain reads DVKVTQSSRYLVKRTGEKVFLECVQDMDHENMFWYRQDPGLGLRLIYFSYDVKMKEKGDIPEGYSVSREKKERFSLILESASTNQTSMYLCASSLPSRREAFFGQGTRLTVV.

The CDR3 DNA follows: TGTGCCAGCAGCTCTCGGACAACTAGCACAGATACGCAGTATTTT. The encoded protein is CASSSRTTSTDTQYF. The rearrangement uses TRBV11-1 and TRBJ2-3, with D possibly TRBD1 on 5 matching bases. The CDR3 covers 15 residues. V was shortened by 4 bases and J by 0 bases, with 11 bases between the two germline ends. In germline, CDR1 is SGHAT, CDR2 FQDESV (reference sequence). Using reference TRBV11-1 and TRBJ2-3 for the parts outside the CDR3, the full variable domain is EAEVAQSPRYKITEKSQAVAFWCDPISGHATLYWYRQILGQGPELLVQFQDESVVDDSQLPKDRFSAERLKGVDSTLKIQPAELGDSAMYLCASSSRTTSTDTQYFGPGTRLTVL.

The chain couples TRBV2 to TRBJ1-2, with 8 bases matching TRBD1. Germline lookup yields CDR1 SNHLY and CDR2 FYNNEI. The CDR3 has 17 residues. The junction had 13 bases not matched to a gene; V was cut back by 3 bases and J by 4 bases. Here the CDR3 reads CASSEFPTETGVYGYTF. Here the CDR3 DNA reads TGTGCCAGCAGTGAGTTCCCCACAGAGACAGGGGTCTATGGCTACACCTTC.

V gene TRBV28 combines with J gene TRBJ2-7; either TRBD1 or TRBD2 may fit D (5 bases each). V was trimmed by 6 bases and J by 0 bases, leaving 15 bases between them. This CDR3 region has 15 residues. Germline V gene sequence: CDR1 MDHEN, CDR2 SYDVKM. The CDR3 sequence is CASRSPGRSSYEQYF. Written as DNA, the CDR3 is TGTGCCAGCAGGAGTCCGGGACGGAGCTCCTACGAGCAGTACTTC.

The rearrangement links TRBV6-1 to TRBJ2-3; a weak D match, TRBD2 (5 bases). The V and J ends lost 8 bases and 0 bases respectively, with 9 bases between them. From germline, CDR1 is MNHNS and CDR2 SASEGT. The length of the CDR3 is 13 residues. The CDR3 nucleotides read TGTGCCAGCGAGGGCGCTAGCACAGATACGCAGTATTTT. Protein: CASEGASTDTQYF.

The chain joins TRBV6-5 to TRBJ2-5; TRBD1 is a possible D gene (6 bases). Trimming pared 6 bases from V and 4 bases from J, leaving 12 bases between. The CDR3 totals 13 residues. Germline V gives CDR1 MNHEY, CDR2 SVGAGI. CDR3 residues: CASRRGHGETQYF. The CDR3 DNA sequence: TGTGCCAGCAGGAGGGGACACGGAGAGACCCAGTACTTC.

This chain connects TRBV11-2 to TRBJ1-5, with 9 bases matching TRBD1. Germline V gene lookup returns CDR1 SGHAT and CDR2 FQNNGV. The V segment lost 1 base and the J segment 4 bases; nucleotides outside the gene matches: 5. The CDR3 contains 16 residues. This chain's CDR3 is CASSLGGTGKNQPQHF. CDR3 sequence (DNA): TGTGCCAGCAGCTTAGGTGGGACAGGGAAGAATCAGCCCCAGCATTTT. The whole variable domain, filled in from reference TRBV11-2 and TRBJ1-5, reads EAGVAQSPRYKIIEKRQSVAFWCNPISGHATLYWYQQILGQGPKLLIQFQNNGVVDDSQLPKDRFSAERLKGVDSTLKIQPAKLEDSAVYLCASSLGGTGKNQPQHFGDGTRLSIL.

The J gene is TRBJ2-1, the V gene TRBV28; a weak D match, TRBD1 (6 bases). Germline CDR1 reads MDHEN; CDR2 reads SYDVKM. This CDR3 region has 13 residues. The V end lost 11 bases, the J end lost 1 base, and 12 bases lay between the germline ends. The CDR3 here is CACNRVSYNEQFF. In DNA, the CDR3 is TGTGCCTGCAACAGGGTTTCCTACAATGAGCAGTTCTTC.